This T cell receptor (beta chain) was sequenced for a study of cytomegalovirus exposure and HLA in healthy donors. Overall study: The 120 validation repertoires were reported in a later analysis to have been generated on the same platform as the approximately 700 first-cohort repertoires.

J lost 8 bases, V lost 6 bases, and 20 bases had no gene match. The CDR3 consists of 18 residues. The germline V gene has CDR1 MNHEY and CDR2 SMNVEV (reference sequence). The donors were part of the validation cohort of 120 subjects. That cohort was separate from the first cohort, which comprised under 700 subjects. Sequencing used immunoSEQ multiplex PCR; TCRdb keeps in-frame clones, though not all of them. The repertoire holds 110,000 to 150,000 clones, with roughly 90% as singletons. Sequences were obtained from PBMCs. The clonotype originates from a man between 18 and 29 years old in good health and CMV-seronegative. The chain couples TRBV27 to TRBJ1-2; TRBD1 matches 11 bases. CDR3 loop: CASRSGTGGVGGQWGYTF. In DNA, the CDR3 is TGTGCCAGCAGATCTGGGACAGGGGGTGTTGGTGGGCAGTGGGGCTACACCTTC.